This entry describes one T cell receptor (beta chain). This CDR3 has 15 residues. V trimming: 6 bases; J trimming: 4 bases; junction bases outside the gene matches: 3. The germline V gene encodes CDR1 LNHDA and CDR2 SQIVND (reference sequence). Sequencing used immunoSEQ multiplex PCR; TCRdb keeps in-frame clones, though not all of them. This sample has around 110,000 clones; roughly 80% occur once, and the top ten carry around 14%. These data come from a study of blood T cell repertoires in COVID-19. Overall study context: There were acute and convalescent COVID-19 samples, and they came from the United States, Italy and Spain. The cDNA or gDNA used as material had been derived from T cells, B-cell-depleted T cells, or PBMCs.

This TCR was sampled from a woman aged 60-70 years with acute or convalescent COVID-19. The chain has TRBV19 and TRBJ2-1; 13 positions match TRBD2. Sequencing was carried out using peripheral blood. CDR3 sequence: CASRGTSGAYNEQFF. The CDR3 DNA reads TGTGCCAGTAGGGGGACTAGCGGGGCGTACAATGAGCAGTTCTTC. The whole variable domain, filled in from reference TRBV19 and TRBJ2-1, reads DGGITQSPKYLFRKEGQNVTLSCEQNLNHDAMYWYRQDPGQGLRLIYYSQIVNDFQKGDIAEGYSVSREKKESFPLTVTSAQKNPTAFYLCASRGTSGAYNEQFFGPGTRLTVL.